Shown below are 18 T cell receptor beta chains from a single sample sequenced in a study of blood T cell repertoires in COVID-19. Repertoires were generated with immunoSEQ multiplex PCR, while TCRdb's copy carries only in-frame clones and drops some. Seen here are about 330,000 clones, roughly 90% observed once, and the top ten hold about 18%. The sample consisted of PBMCs or T cells enriched from blood (not recorded which). The source of these receptors is a woman in her twenties or thirties who had recovered from COVID-19.

This chain links TRBV7-3 with TRBJ2-5, with TRBD2 matching 8 bases. V shed 5 bases and J 5 bases; nucleotides not matched to a gene: 10. Germline V lookup: CDR1 SGHTA, CDR2 FQGTGA. The CDR3 has 15 residues. In DNA, the CDR3 is TGTGCCAGCAGCCCCGGGACTAGTTTTTGGGAGACCCAGTACTTC. Translating it yields CASSPGTSFWETQYF.

This chain links TRBV6-5 with TRBJ2-3; 8 bases fit TRBD1. The junction had 7 bases not matched to a gene; V was cut back by 11 bases and J by 0 bases. The CDR3 length is 14 residues. Germline CDR1 reads MNHEY; CDR2 reads SVGAGI. CDR3 protein: CAGRQGTSTDTQYF. CDR3 DNA sequence: TGTGCCGGACGACAGGGGACTAGCACAGATACGCAGTATTTT.

The rearrangement joins TRBV30 to TRBJ1-6, with 7 bases aligning to TRBD1. The CDR3 runs 16 residues. J was trimmed by 1 base and V by 7 bases; bases with no gene match: 10. Germline V gene data show CDR1 as GTSNPN and CDR2 as SVGIG (reference sequence). The CDR3 DNA reads TGTGCCTCGGAAGACAGGGCCCGGTCCTATAATTCACCCCTCCACTTT. Protein product: CASEDRARSYNSPLHF.

The chain carries TRBV28 and TRBJ1-2; 11 bases are shared with TRBD1. The trim removed 5 bases at V and 8 bases at J, leaving 7 bases unmatched. The CDR3 consists of 14 residues. Per the germline V gene, CDR1 is MDHEN and CDR2 is SYDVKM. The CDR3: CASSPGQGVRGYTF. The CDR3 coding sequence is TGTGCCAGCAGTCCGGGACAGGGGGTTCGGGGCTACACCTTC.

The rearrangement joins TRBV6-2 or TRBV6-3 to TRBJ2-3, with 7 positions matching TRBD2. The ends lost 2 bases at V and 4 bases at J; junction bases unmatched: 6. Looked up from germline, CDR1 is MNHEY and CDR2 is SVGEGT. This CDR3 has 15 residues. CDR3 DNA: TGTGCCAGCAGTTACCAGCGAGGGAGGGCAGATACGCAGTATTTT. Protein: CASSYQRGRADTQYF.

The chain's CDR3 is CASSLGGPEDTQYF. The CDR3 nucleotides read TGCGCCAGCAGCTTGGGGGGGCCTGAAGATACGCAGTATTTT. This chain joins TRBV5-1 and TRBJ2-3, with D possibly TRBD1 on 6 matching bases. This CDR3 has 14 residues. The V and J ends lost 0 bases and 5 bases respectively, with 10 bases between them. The germline V gene has CDR1 SGHRS and CDR2 YFSETQ.

The V call is TRBV4-3, the J call TRBJ2-2; 9 nucleotides align to TRBD1. The CDR3 totals 17 residues. V lost 0 bases, J lost 3 bases, and 5 bases stayed unmatched. In germline, CDR1 is LGHNA, CDR2 YSLEER. CDR3 in DNA: TGCGCCAGCAGCCAAGACGTCGGACAGGGGTACACCGGGGAGCTGTTTTTT. Protein sequence: CASSQDVGQGYTGELFF.

The CDR3 loop reads CASSVEAGGDYGYTF. The CDR3 nucleotides read TGTGCCAGCAGCGTAGAAGCGGGAGGCGACTATGGCTACACCTTC. The chain couples TRBV9 to TRBJ1-2, with unresolved D. Per germline, CDR1 SGDLS and CDR2 YYNGEE. The CDR3 has 15 residues. V was cut by 0 bases and J by 3 bases, with 12 bases left in between.

The rearrangement joins TRBV7-2 to TRBJ2-1, with TRBD1 identical over 7 bases. The V segment lost 5 bases and the J segment 7 bases; nucleotides outside the gene matches: 14. The CDR3 runs to 16 residues. Germline assignment: CDR1 SGHTA and CDR2 FQGNSA. The CDR3 protein is CASSPRTSNRGNEQFF. Here the CDR3 DNA reads TGTGCCAGCAGCCCACGTACGAGTAACAGGGGAAATGAGCAGTTCTTC.

This sequence joins TRBV15 and TRBJ1-1; 8 positions agree with TRBD1. Trimming took 1 base from V and 2 from J; bases not matched to a gene: 3. Germline-derived CDR1 and CDR2 are LNHNV and YYDKDF (reference sequence). This CDR3 region has 15 residues. CDR3 nucleotide sequence: TGTGCCACCAGCAGAGGGACAGGGACCAACACTGAAGCTTTCTTT. Amino acid sequence: CATSRGTGTNTEAFF.

The rearrangement uses TRBV4-2 and TRBJ2-7; 10 bases map to TRBD2. The J segment lost 4 bases and the V segment lost 1 base, leaving 7 bases of the junction unmatched. This CDR3 is built from 16 residues. Germline CDR1 and CDR2: LGHNA and YNFKEQ. The CDR3 nucleotides read TGTGCCAGCAGCCAAGGACGGAGCGGGGGGGCTTACGAGCAGTACTTC. Its protein is CASSQGRSGGAYEQYF.

Turning to this clone: One end of the junction varies from germline; a read error may be responsible. The V call is TRBV7-8, the J call TRBJ1-5, with D possibly being TRBD1 (5 bases). Per the germline V gene, CDR1 is SGHVS and CDR2 is FQNEAQ. There are 18 residues in the CDR3. The CDR3 nucleotides read TGTGCTAGCAGCTTAAGTATGGGGACCGGGACTACGGATCAGCCCCAGCATTTT. Its protein is CASSLSMGTGTTDQPQHF.

This chain links TRBV28 with TRBJ1-1; a weak D match, TRBD1 (5 bases). V lost 4 bases, J lost 11 bases, and 14 bases lay in between. There are 12 residues in the CDR3. Germline values: CDR1 MDHEN, CDR2 SYDVKM. This chain's CDR3 is CASSSWGGEAFF. DNA of the CDR3: TGTGCCAGCAGTTCATGGGGGGGAGAGGCTTTCTTT.

The chain links TRBV15 to TRBJ2-3; 7 nucleotides align to TRBD2. J was trimmed by 1 base and V by 5 bases; bases with no gene match: 6. Germline CDR1 LNHNV, CDR2 YYDKDF (reference sequence). This CDR3 is 15 amino acids long. The CDR3 nucleotides read TGTGCCACCAGCCGTTGGAGCGGGGGCACAGATACGCAGTATTTT. This sequence encodes CATSRWSGGTDTQYF.

The V gene is TRBV27, the J gene TRBJ2-3, with TRBD2 matching over 9 bases. The CDR3 totals 19 residues. Germline V CDR1 and CDR2: MNHEY, SMNVEV (reference sequence). Trimming took 5 bases from V and 4 from J; bases not matched to a gene: 19. CDR3 amino acids: CASSPRGAGGRKYSDTQYF. Written as DNA, the CDR3 is TGTGCCAGCAGTCCCAGAGGGGCGGGAGGGAGAAAATATTCAGATACGCAGTATTTT.

V and J are TRBV7-2 and TRBJ2-7, with TRBD2 identical over 9 bases. Germline loops: CDR1 SGHTA, CDR2 FQGNSA. The CDR3 consists of 15 residues. J was trimmed by 3 bases and V by 0 bases; bases with no gene match: 3. The chain's CDR3 is CASSLAIAGVYEQYF. CDR3 nucleotide sequence: TGTGCCAGCAGCTTAGCGATAGCGGGGGTCTACGAGCAGTACTTC.

For this clone: Within the sample, other DNA sequences also encode this same CDR3. The chain recombines TRBV6-5 with TRBJ1-2; D unclear. Germline CDR1 is MNHEY and CDR2 is SVGAGI. With 0 bases removed from V and 6 bases from J, the gap between germline ends came to 8 bases. The CDR3 extends over 13 amino acids. CDR3 protein: CASSYSSGDGYTF. Here the CDR3 DNA reads TGTGCCAGCAGTTACTCGAGCGGGGATGGCTACACCTTC.

The rearrangement joins TRBV12-3 or TRBV12-4 to TRBJ2-3; D gene unclear. The CDR3 totals 12 residues. The V gene lost 3 bases and the J gene lost 6 bases, with 7 bases spanning the gap. CDR3 DNA: TGTGCCAGCAGTTTCGCTACTGATACGCAGTATTTT. Protein product: CASSFATDTQYF.